This T cell receptor beta chain was captured in a study of PD-1 blockade in mismatch repair-deficient tumors. Study details: Enrolled about 2012-2017, patients had progressing, pretreated mismatch repair-deficient cancers of about a dozen types.

All patients were mismatch repair deficient, assessed by either PCR or immunohistochemistry. Three pembrolizumab responders had their TCRs sequenced. The CDR3 totals 16 residues. V gave up 7 bases and J gave up 1 base; unmatched junction bases: 4. From germline, CDR1 is MNHNY and CDR2 SVGAGI (reference sequence). For this clone: No antigen is known for it.

Notes on the study in general: Tumor-resident clones, often undetectable pretreatment in blood, expanded then contracted after pembrolizumab.

Data came from immunoSEQ multiplex PCR; TCRdb stores just in-frame clones and leaves some out. The sample carries roughly 120,000 clones, roughly 86% recorded once. This TCR came from an adult with mismatch repair-deficient cancer. V usage is TRBV6-6 and J usage is TRBJ2-6, with 10 bases that match TRBD1. This specimen consisted of peripheral blood, obtained 72 weeks after starting pembrolizumab. The CDR3 protein is CASNRQGASGANVLTF. The DNA for the CDR3 is TGTGCCAGCAACAGACAGGGGGCGTCTGGGGCCAACGTCCTGACTTTC.